The clone carrying this T cell receptor (beta chain) was counted a few times. The data were taken from a study of blood T cell repertoires in COVID-19. Study-level information: Sites in the United States, Italy and Spain provided acute and convalescent COVID-19 samples. Sources were T cells, B-cell-depleted T cells, or PBMCs; the material itself was cDNA or gDNA.

In the study's own analysis: Amplification of reference gene primers was used by the study to estimate nucleated cell counts. Using immunoSEQ multiplex PCR, the repertoire was profiled, and TCRdb retains in-frame clones only, with some absent. That table furnishes V, J and clone size, whereas the DNA furnished D and trimming. The data hold about 42,000 clones, with roughly three quarters observed a single time. V was pared by 0 bases and J by 4 bases, with 10 bases between. Germline V lookup: CDR1 SGDLS, CDR2 YYNGEE. This CDR3 comprises 14 residues. This sequence originates from a man older than 75 with acute or convalescent COVID-19. Sequenced: peripheral blood. V and J are TRBV9 and TRBJ1-1, with a possible D match to TRBD1 (5 bases). CDR3 DNA sequence: TGTGCCAGCAGCGTAGACCCAGGGCCCACTGAAGCTTTCTTT. It yields the protein CASSVDPGPTEAFF. The full variable domain, in which reference TRBV9 and TRBJ1-1 provide the parts outside the CDR3, is DSGVTQTPKHLITATGQRVTLRCSPRSGDLSVYWYQQSLDQGLQFLIQYYNGEERAKGNILERFSAQQFPDLHSELNLSSLELGDSALYFCASSVDPGPTEAFFGQGTRLTVV.